These 30 T cell receptor beta chains came from one sample sequenced in a study of T cell responses to AZD1222 COVID-19 vaccine (dated by TCRdb to about 2021). The sample's time point label, decoded: baseline before first vaccination. Library generation was performed with the immunoSEQ multiplex PCR assay. In its TCRdb copy, this immuneACCESS table keeps in-frame sequences only and misses some clones. Where compared with another copy, unresolved V genes explain less than half of these, and the others have no known cause. This sample has approximately 160,000 clones in its table, and 90% of those were observed once. The ten largest clones take up 2.5% to 3% of the sample. This specimen consisted of peripheral blood, obtained on day 0 of AZD1222 vaccination. All receptors derive from an adult in good health.

This clone was observed a handful of times. This chain links TRBV18 with TRBJ1-1, with no clear D. Trimming cost V 5 bases and J 3 bases, with 10 bases left between them. The CDR3 extends over 13 amino acids. Per germline, CDR1 KGHSH and CDR2 LQKENI. The CDR3 spells CASSSGLDTEAFF. As DNA, the CDR3 is TGTGCCAGCTCATCTGGGTTAGACACTGAAGCTTTCTTT.

The chain is built from TRBV27 and TRBJ2-3; maybe TRBD2 (5 bases). Germline CDR1 MNHEY, CDR2 SMNVEV (reference sequence). The CDR3 is made up of 16 amino acids. The V end lost 5 bases, the J end lost 5 bases, and 20 bases lay between the germline ends. CDR3 region: CASSQQPWRAVDTQYF. CDR3 nucleotides: TGTGCCAGCAGTCAGCAGCCATGGCGAGCGGTAGATACGCAGTATTTT.

V is TRBV3-1 (or the pseudogene TRBV3-2) and J is TRBJ2-7; D possibly corresponds to TRBD1 (5 bases). Germline CDR1 is LGHDT and CDR2 is YNNKEL (reference sequence). V was shortened by 0 bases and J by 2 bases, with 17 bases between the two germline ends. The CDR3 covers 17 residues. Here the CDR3 DNA reads TGTGCCAGCAGCCAAGAAACTGGACAAGAAGCCCCCTACGAGCAGTACTTC. Translated, it gives CASSQETGQEAPYEQYF.

The V call is TRBV5-4, the J call TRBJ2-3; perhaps D is TRBD1 or TRBD2 (5 bases each). CDR3 length: 14 amino acids. The germline V gene encodes CDR1 SGHNT and CDR2 YYREEE (reference sequence). The V end was cut by 7 bases, the J end by 1 base, with 13 bases between. DNA for the CDR3: TGTGCCAGCGGGGGAAAAGAGGGCACAGATACGCAGTATTTT. This codes for CASGGKEGTDTQYF.

This sequence joins TRBV6-5 and TRBJ1-6; D is unresolved. V was trimmed by 0 bases and J by 8 bases, leaving 14 bases between them. The CDR3 is made up of 16 amino acids. Germline V gene data show CDR1 as MNHEY and CDR2 as SVGAGI. The CDR3 sequence is CASSYSNRAGHSPLHF. In DNA form, the CDR3 reads TGTGCCAGCAGTTACTCGAACCGGGCAGGCCATTCACCCCTCCACTTT.

The rearrangement uses TRBV3-1 (or the pseudogene TRBV3-2) and TRBJ1-6; D not resolved. Trimming took 4 bases from V and 5 from J, leaving 9 bases between them. Germline CDR1 reads LGHDT; CDR2 reads YNNKEL (reference sequence). This CDR3 spans 14 amino acids. Written as DNA, the CDR3 is TGTGCCAGCAGCCGAGTAGGTAATAATTCACCCCTCCACTTT. Translation gives CASSRVGNNSPLHF.

This chain links TRBV7-6 with TRBJ1-5; D is unclear. V gave up 1 base and J gave up 0 bases, with 7 bases separating them. CDR1 is SGHVS and CDR2 is FNYEAQ in the germline V gene. This CDR3 contains 15 residues. CDR3 loop: CASSLGPLSNQPQHF. In DNA form, the CDR3 reads TGTGCCAGCAGCTTAGGGCCTCTTAGCAATCAGCCCCAGCATTTT.

This chain uses TRBV2 with TRBJ2-3, with TRBD2 matching 14 bases. Germline V CDR1 and CDR2: SNHLY, FYNNEI. CDR3 length: 16 amino acids. V was pared by 5 bases and J by 6 bases, with 7 bases of the junction left unmatched. As DNA, the CDR3 is TGTGCCAGCAGTCCTGGACTAGCGGGGGGAGGGGATACGCAGTATTTT. Protein: CASSPGLAGGGDTQYF.

The gene calls are TRBV5-4 and TRBJ1-2, with D possibly TRBD1 on 5 matching bases. This CDR3 has 14 residues. Germline assignment: CDR1 SGHNT and CDR2 YYREEE (reference sequence). V was cut by 1 base and J by 4 bases, with 11 bases left in between. The CDR3 protein is CASSLPRASYGYTF. The DNA of the CDR3 is TGTGCCAGCAGCTTGCCCAGGGCCAGCTATGGCTACACCTTC.

V is TRBV3-1 (or the pseudogene TRBV3-2) and J is TRBJ2-7; 10 nucleotides match TRBD2. Germline loops: CDR1 LGHDT, CDR2 YNNKEL (reference sequence). This CDR3 contains 15 residues. With 2 bases clipped from V and 3 bases from J, the junction kept 4 bases outside the gene matches. The CDR3 DNA follows: TGTGCCAGCAGCCAAATCCCTAGCGGGGGCTACGAGCAGTACTTC. Translation gives CASSQIPSGGYEQYF.

This clone was detected only once. The chain recombines TRBV5-6 with TRBJ2-2; 7 bases align to TRBD1. Per germline, CDR1 SGHDT and CDR2 YYEEEE. The V segment lost 4 bases and the J segment 2 bases; nucleotides outside the gene matches: 5. The CDR3 totals 15 residues. The CDR3 sequence: CASSMRQGNTGELFF. DNA of the CDR3: TGTGCCAGCAGCATGCGACAGGGAAACACCGGGGAGCTGTTTTTT.

The chain uses TRBV6-5 and TRBJ2-7; the match to TRBD1 covers 11 bases. Trimming took 7 bases from V and 9 from J; bases not matched to a gene: 5. Germline V gene data show CDR1 as MNHEY and CDR2 as SVGAGI. The CDR3 spans 12 residues. CDR3 sequence reads: CASNPGTGGQYF. The CDR3 nucleotides read TGTGCCAGCAATCCCGGGACAGGGGGGCAGTACTTC.

This chain joins TRBV11-2 and TRBJ1-1; D is ambiguous. The CDR3 sequence is 14 residues long. The V end was cut by 6 bases, the J end by 3 bases, with 14 bases between. Looked up from germline, CDR1 is SGHAT and CDR2 is FQNNGV. The CDR3 region has the DNA TGTGCCAGCAGGCCAGCGAGGCGGGACACTGAAGCTTTCTTT. This translates into CASRPARRDTEAFF.

CDR3 amino acids: CASSPAQRFNSPLHF. The DNA of the CDR3 is TGTGCCAGCAGTCCGGCCCAGCGCTTTAATTCACCCCTCCACTTT. The V call is TRBV3-1 (or the pseudogene TRBV3-2), the J call TRBJ1-6, with D unresolved. The CDR3 is 15 amino acids. Germline V gives CDR1 LGHDT, CDR2 YNNKEL (reference sequence). The V end lost 6 bases, the J end lost 6 bases, and 15 bases lay between the germline ends.

V usage is TRBV6-4 and J usage is TRBJ2-2; D not resolved. The V end was cut by 0 bases, the J end by 0 bases, with 5 bases between. Germline V gene lookup returns CDR1 MRHNA and CDR2 SNTAGT. The CDR3 covers 15 residues. CDR3 in amino acids: CASSDSYPNTGELFF. Here the CDR3 DNA reads TGTGCCAGCAGTGACTCCTATCCGAACACCGGGGAGCTGTTTTTT.

The rearrangement uses TRBV13 and TRBJ2-7, with 8 bases identical to TRBD1. This CDR3 has 16 residues. Trimming at V came to 1 base and at J to 1 base, leaving 6 bases not matched to a gene. CDR1 and CDR2 (germline): PRHDT, FYEKMQ (reference sequence). This chain's CDR3 is CASSLVADRGSYEQYF. The CDR3 nucleotides read TGTGCCAGCAGCTTAGTCGCCGACAGGGGATCCTACGAGCAGTACTTC.

The J gene is TRBJ2-3, the V gene TRBV9; 10 bases align to TRBD2. The V segment lost 3 bases and the J segment 7 bases; nucleotides outside the gene matches: 5. CDR3 length: 14 amino acids. CDR1 and CDR2 (germline): SGDLS, YYNGEE. The CDR3 loop is CASSGLAGANTQYF. CDR3 DNA: TGTGCCAGCAGCGGCCTAGCGGGGGCCAATACGCAGTATTTT.

The rearrangement uses TRBV19 and TRBJ1-6; D ambiguous. This CDR3 is 13 amino acids long. From germline, CDR1 is LNHDA and CDR2 SQIVND (reference sequence). The V end was cut by 3 bases, the J end by 6 bases, with 6 bases between. The CDR3 DNA sequence: TGTGCCAGTAGTATTGTAGGTAATTCACCCCTCCACTTT. This translates into CASSIVGNSPLHF.

The CDR3 loop is CASSEQERTSTDTQYF. The CDR3 DNA reads as TGTGCCAGCAGTGAACAAGAGCGGACTAGCACAGATACGCAGTATTTT. The rearrangement links TRBV6-1 to TRBJ2-3; the D gene is possibly TRBD2 (5 bases). Trimming stripped 2 bases from V and 0 bases from J, with 12 bases between. Germline V gene data show CDR1 as MNHNS and CDR2 as SASEGT. The CDR3 runs to 16 residues.

The CDR3 sequence is CASSPRTGPYEQYF. The CDR3 DNA follows: TGTGCCAGCTCACCAAGGACAGGACCCTACGAGCAGTACTTC. This sequence joins TRBV18 and TRBJ2-7, with 7 bases that match TRBD1. The junction had 3 bases not matched to a gene; V was cut back by 2 bases and J by 2 bases. Germline CDR1 is KGHSH and CDR2 is LQKENI. This CDR3 contains 14 residues.

The rearrangement uses TRBV5-5 and TRBJ2-3; a weak D match, TRBD2 (6 bases). The V end was cut by 4 bases, the J end by 2 bases, with 14 bases between. Per germline, CDR1 SGHKS and CDR2 YYEKEE (reference sequence). The CDR3 loop spans 15 amino acids. CDR3 residues: CASSHTSSTTDTQYF. The CDR3 coding sequence is TGTGCCAGCAGCCACACTAGCTCCACCACAGATACGCAGTATTTT.

This rearrangement joins TRBV30 to TRBJ1-1, with no clear D. V was trimmed by 0 bases and J by 2 bases, leaving 4 bases between them. This CDR3 has 12 amino acids. Germline CDR1 GTSNPN, CDR2 SVGIG (reference sequence). The CDR3 loop is CAWSVANTEAFF. CDR3 nucleotide sequence: TGTGCCTGGAGTGTAGCCAACACTGAAGCTTTCTTT.

The rearrangement links TRBV12-3 or TRBV12-4 to TRBJ1-1; D is uncertain. Trimming removed 6 bases from V and 3 bases from J, with 11 bases in between. CDR3 length: 13 residues. The CDR3 nucleotides read TGTGCCAGCAGAAGACTTAGAGACACTGAAGCTTTCTTT. Translating it yields CASRRLRDTEAFF.

Here the CDR3 reads CAWRQGTFGNTEAFF. In DNA form, the CDR3 reads TGTGCCTGGAGACAGGGAACCTTCGGGAACACTGAAGCTTTCTTT. The rearrangement links TRBV30 to TRBJ1-1; a possible D gene is TRBD1 (6 bases). V was pared by 3 bases and J by 1 base, with 15 bases between. CDR3 length: 15 amino acids. Germline V gives CDR1 GTSNPN, CDR2 SVGIG (reference sequence).

The chain links TRBV6-5 to TRBJ2-7; the D gene is possibly TRBD2 (7 bases). This CDR3 comprises 13 residues. In germline, CDR1 is MNHEY, CDR2 SVGAGI. Trimming left V 6 bases short and J 9 bases short, with 18 bases between. CDR3 loop: CASSGKGGTVQYF. The CDR3 DNA follows: TGTGCCAGCAGCGGAAAGGGGGGGACTGTGCAGTACTTC.

This clone was counted a single time. This sequence joins TRBV12-5 and TRBJ2-2; tentative D call: TRBD1 (6 bases). The V and J ends lost 5 bases and 9 bases respectively, with 19 bases between them. Germline V CDR1 and CDR2: LGHNT, FRNRAP. The CDR3 has 15 amino acids. The CDR3: CASGDGTGTPRELFF. CDR3 DNA sequence: TGTGCTAGTGGTGACGGGACGGGGACACCGAGGGAGCTGTTTTTT.

The V call is TRBV27, the J call TRBJ1-2, with TRBD1 identical over 8 bases. This CDR3 contains 17 residues. The germline CDR1 and CDR2 sequences are MNHEY and SMNVEV (reference sequence). V shed 0 bases and J 7 bases; nucleotides not matched to a gene: 13. The CDR3 DNA reads as TGTGCCAGCAGTTTATCGATTGCAGGGGGCGTTTCTGGTGGCTACACCTTC. Translation gives CASSLSIAGGVSGGYTF.

This chain links TRBV14 with TRBJ2-3; D possibly matches TRBD1 or TRBD2 (5 bases each). The germline CDR1 and CDR2 sequences are SGHDN and FVKESK. The V gene lost 3 bases and the J gene lost 7 bases, with 20 bases spanning the gap. This CDR3 spans 16 amino acids. CDR3 residues: CASSQDPGPPTNTQYF. CDR3 coding DNA: TGTGCCAGCAGCCAGGACCCGGGACCCCCGACTAATACGCAGTATTTT.

The chain is built from TRBV5-1 and TRBJ1-1; weak D call: TRBD1 (5 bases). This CDR3 comprises 13 residues. Germline V gives CDR1 SGHRS, CDR2 YFSETQ. The V end was cut by 5 bases, the J end by 2 bases, with 10 bases between. DNA of the CDR3: TGCGCCAGCAGGACAGAGATTAACACTGAAGCTTTCTTT. Its protein product is CASRTEINTEAFF.

The J gene is TRBJ2-1, the V gene TRBV13, with TRBD2 matching over 7 bases. The CDR3 consists of 13 residues. Trimming cost V 5 bases and J 10 bases; bases outside gene matches: 8. Germline lookup yields CDR1 PRHDT and CDR2 FYEKMQ (reference sequence). CDR3 region: CASSLRRAGEQFF. CDR3 coding DNA: TGTGCCAGCAGCCTCCGTCGAGCGGGAGAGCAGTTCTTC. Looking up the rest from reference TRBV13 and TRBJ2-1 gives the full variable domain: AAGVIQSPRHLIKEKRETATLKCYPIPRHDTVYWYQQGPGQDPQFLISFYEKMQSDKGSIPDRFSAQQFSDYHSELNMSSLELGDSALYFCASSLRRAGEQFFGPGTRLTVL.